Only a few counts were recorded for the clone carrying this T cell receptor (beta chain). The CDR3 totals 13 residues. V lost 6 bases and J 4 bases, leaving 12 bases between the germline ends. This sample is drawn from a study of T-cell reconstitution after alpha-beta-depleted transplantation in children. Molecular barcoding with unique molecular identifiers was used for the TCRbeta library. A single record per CDR3 protein comes from TCRdb applying MiXCR to the PCR reads. This table has about 540,000 distinct CDR3 sequences, around 19% appearing once. The input for sequencing was PBMCs from the stem cell graft donor, taken from the stem cell graft. The V and J genes are TRBV12-3 or TRBV12-4 and TRBJ1-2, with D possibly TRBD1 on 5 matching bases. The sequence derives from a human donor who donated a stem cell graft to a child with acute lymphoblastic leukemia. As DNA, the CDR3 is TGTGCCAGCAGGGCCGGGACTGCCTATGGCTACACCTTC. Its translation: CASRAGTAYGYTF.